This record concerns one T cell receptor (beta chain) sequence. The sample originates from a study of T cell changes during pregnancy in multiple sclerosis. CDR1 is SGDLS and CDR2 is YYNGEE in the germline V gene. CDR3 size: 15 residues. The V end was cut by 0 bases, the J end by 3 bases, with 12 bases between. Profiling relied on immunoSEQ multiplex PCR, and the TCRdb table lists in-frame clones only, not all of them. The profile shows 45,000 to 65,000 clones, nearly 95% of them singletons. This clonotype was obtained from a female donor with multiple sclerosis, enrolled in a pregnancy study. The chain links TRBV9 to TRBJ2-5; the D gene is possibly TRBD2 (6 bases). The sample here was CD4+ T cells from peripheral blood mononuclear cells, taken in the second trimester of pregnancy. The CDR3: CASSVERRREETQYF. CDR3 nucleotide sequence: TGTGCCAGCAGCGTAGAACGTAGGAGGGAAGAGACCCAGTACTTC.